One TCR beta chain is described in this entry. This clonotype was detected only a few times. Its recognized antigen is unknown. Nothing much larger sits one base from this clone, and base qualities are not available. This sample was included in a study of spatial heterogeneity in lung cancer (dated by TCRdb to between 2018 and 2021). As for the study more broadly: Beta-chain transcripts were consistently detected in greater numbers than alpha-chain transcripts, which likely reflects a higher abundance of beta-chain transcripts. Both alpha and beta chains were TCR-sequenced in a few hundred tumor regions, fewer than 80 matched nontumor lung samples and over 55 PBMC samples obtained at surgery. Nonsynonymous mutation counts, determined by whole-exome sequencing of tumor tissue, were related to TCR repertoire features. In non-small cell lung cancer, the study quantitatively compared TCR alpha and beta repertoires across several tumor regions, matched nontumor lung, and blood. In the raw uncorrected reads, each unique combination of TCR and UMI appeared more than ten times on average. The investigation overall reported the following: Confirming at a functional level the hypothesis that regional TCRs recognize regional mutations was considered to require additional single-cell paired TCR alpha and beta sequencing. Ubiquitous expanded tumor TCRs showed up in blood more often at tumor resection than at routine follow-up.

Preparation of the library involved 5' RACE. The reads were generated on a NextSeq 500. The TCR library protocol attached a unique molecular identifier to each TCR cDNA molecule to allow correction of PCR and sequencing errors. On the authors' methods: TCR identification, UMI-based error correction and CDR3 extraction were all carried out with Decombinator tools. TCRs above a frequency of 2 per 1,000, corresponding to the top 1% of the tumor frequency distribution, were defined as expanded. Each repertoire was subsampled 100 times to 5,000 TCRs, after which Renyi diversity was computed with the R vegan package. CDR3 similarity networks were built from amino acid triplet string-kernel similarity, with CDR3s being connected when pairwise similarity was above 0.82. TCRdb ran its own pipeline on the public reads, namely fastp trimming at Q25 and MiXCR clone calling, and kept in-frame beta chains. Merged by CDR3 protein, the rows form single entries marked with the most common genes and DNA. TCRdb assigned the V and J calls; the authors' analysis was not used. The sample table records 55,000 to 70,000 distinct CDR3 sequences; roughly 5.9% of these occur just once. Approximately 14% of the sample lies in the top ten.

The CDR3 numbers 14 residues from cysteine through phenylalanine. Only CDR3 DNA remains: 42 bases, in frame from the first base. The junction shows trimming of 11 bases on V and 0 bases on J, plus 15 bases between the germline ends. Sample time point, as interpreted from the label and publication: sample taken at primary tumor resection. The donors were around 69 patients from the lung TRACERx cohort who had early-stage, untreated non-small cell lung cancer. TCR sequencing used whole RNA extracted from tumor and nontumor lung tissue, or from cryopreserved PBMC samples, without cell sorting. Only patients with enough RNA available from two or more tumor regions were chosen for TCR sequencing.

This chain is built from TRBV12-3 or TRBV12-4 and TRBJ2-3, with a weak D call of TRBD2 (5 bases match). This sample comprised PBMCs, obtained at surgery. This sequence originates from a female donor with early-stage non-small cell lung cancer. At the DNA level, the sequence is TGTGCCCTGCGGCCCTGGACTAGCACAGATACGCAGTATTTT. Its coded protein is CALRPWTSTDTQYF.